The TCR beta chain under discussion was sequenced for a study of T cells after yellow fever vaccination. Study-wide points: Contamination by abundant bulk-population clonotypes could be present in FACS-sorted repertoires. Reappearance after the booster was observed for most primary-vaccination clones (roughly 97% CD4, about 86% CD8). When the response was secondary, it was weaker but reached its peak faster, day 5 versus 15.

Conversion of TCR transcripts into cDNA relied on 5'RACE template switching, which added a universal primer site and UMIs. TCRdb itself ran the 5' RACE reads through MiXCR, one entry per CDR3 protein. Altogether about 340,000 distinct CDR3 sequences are present, roughly 4% being singletons, with the ten largest covering about 24%. In this sample, this clonotype turned up a few times. Its antigen is still unknown. This CDR3 region has 14 residues. Germline V lookup: CDR1 SGHTA, CDR2 FQGNSA. V was clipped by 0 bases and J by 1 base, with 5 bases between them. Sequenced material: PBMCs, taken 5 days after the yellow fever booster vaccination. This chain uses TRBV7-2 with TRBJ2-3; D is uncertain. The receptor's source is a man aged 18 to 30 who received the YFV17D yellow fever vaccine. The CDR3 loop is CASSLARRTDTQYF. DNA of the CDR3: TGTGCCAGCAGCTTAGCCAGACGCACAGATACGCAGTATTTT.